This entry lists 4 T cell receptor beta chains sequenced from one sample in a study of blood T cell repertoires in COVID-19. Assay: immunoSEQ multiplex PCR; the TCRdb copy retains only in-frame clones and omits some. The data hold a few hundred thousand clones, with 82% observed a single time. Sequencing input: peripheral blood. These receptors all stem from a woman aged 18-29 years with acute or convalescent COVID-19.

J is TRBJ1-1 and V is TRBV6-5; D might be TRBD1 (5 bases). Germline loops: CDR1 MNHEY, CDR2 SVGAGI. Trimming stripped 2 bases from V and 1 base from J, with 14 bases between. This CDR3 comprises 16 residues. The CDR3 loop reads CASSYVGRGKNTEAFF. DNA for the CDR3: TGTGCCAGCAGTTACGTGGGGAGGGGAAAGAACACTGAAGCTTTCTTT.

The chain is built from TRBV19 and TRBJ2-3; 11 positions match TRBD2. There are 19 residues in the CDR3. V trimming: 6 bases; J trimming: 2 bases; junction bases outside the gene matches: 16. Germline V CDR1 and CDR2: LNHDA, SQIVND (reference sequence). For the CDR3, the DNA is TGTGCCAGTAGCCTAAAGGAGACTAGCGGGAAATGGTTCACAGATACGCAGTATTTT. It translates to CASSLKETSGKWFTDTQYF.

This clone was found a few times. The rearrangement uses TRBV25-1 and TRBJ1-4, with D perhaps matching TRBD1 (6 bases). The ends were cut back, 6 bases at V and 3 bases at J, with 11 bases in the middle. The germline gives CDR1 MGHDK, CDR2 SYGVNS. The CDR3 loop spans 14 amino acids. This CDR3 is CASSTGWANEKLFF. The CDR3 coding sequence is TGTGCCAGCAGCACAGGGTGGGCTAATGAAAAACTGTTTTTT.

The chain uses TRBV27 and TRBJ2-7; D unclear. V lost 0 bases and J lost 2, with 11 bases in between. CDR1 and CDR2 from the germline V gene are MNHEY and SMNVEV (reference sequence). The length of the CDR3 is 15 residues. The DNA for the CDR3 is TGTGCCAGCAGTTTATCCTTGCGCGGTGCCTACGAGCAGTACTTC. Protein: CASSLSLRGAYEQYF.